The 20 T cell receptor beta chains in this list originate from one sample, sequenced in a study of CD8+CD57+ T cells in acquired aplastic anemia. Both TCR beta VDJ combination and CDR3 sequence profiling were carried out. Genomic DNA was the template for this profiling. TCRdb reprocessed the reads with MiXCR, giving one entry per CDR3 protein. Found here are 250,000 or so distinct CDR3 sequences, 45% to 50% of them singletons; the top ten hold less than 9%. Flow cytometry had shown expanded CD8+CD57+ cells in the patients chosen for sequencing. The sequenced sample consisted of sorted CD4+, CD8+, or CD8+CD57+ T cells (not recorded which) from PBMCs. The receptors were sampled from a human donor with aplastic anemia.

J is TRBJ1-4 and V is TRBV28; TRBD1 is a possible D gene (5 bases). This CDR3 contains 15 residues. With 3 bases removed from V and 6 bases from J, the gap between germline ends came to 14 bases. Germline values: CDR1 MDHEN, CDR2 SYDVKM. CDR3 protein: CASSLIRQGDEKLFF. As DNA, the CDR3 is TGTGCCAGCAGTTTGATACGTCAGGGAGATGAAAAACTGTTTTTT.

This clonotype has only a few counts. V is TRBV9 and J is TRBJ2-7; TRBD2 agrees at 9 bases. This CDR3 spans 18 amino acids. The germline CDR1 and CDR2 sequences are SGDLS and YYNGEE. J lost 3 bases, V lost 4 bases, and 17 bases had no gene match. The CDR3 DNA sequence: TGTGCCAGCAGCCCGGGACTAGCCCTCCGGGGGGTCCGCTACGAGCAGTACTTC. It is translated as CASSPGLALRGVRYEQYF.

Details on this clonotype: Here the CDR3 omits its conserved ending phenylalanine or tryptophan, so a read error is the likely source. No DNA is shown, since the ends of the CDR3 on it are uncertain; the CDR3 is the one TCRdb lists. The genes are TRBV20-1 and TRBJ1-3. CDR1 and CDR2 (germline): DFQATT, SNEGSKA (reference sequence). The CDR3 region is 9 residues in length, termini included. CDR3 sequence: CSARELAYT.

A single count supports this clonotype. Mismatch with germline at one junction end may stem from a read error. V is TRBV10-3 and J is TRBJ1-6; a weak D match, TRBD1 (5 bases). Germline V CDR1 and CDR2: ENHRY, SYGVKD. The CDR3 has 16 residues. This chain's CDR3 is CAISESGQTFNSPLHF. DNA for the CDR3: TGTGCCATCAGCGAGTCAGGGCAGACTTTTAATTCACCCCTCCACTTT.

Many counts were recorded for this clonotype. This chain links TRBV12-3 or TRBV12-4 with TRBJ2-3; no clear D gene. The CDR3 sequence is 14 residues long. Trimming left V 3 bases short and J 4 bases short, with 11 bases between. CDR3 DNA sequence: TGTGCCAGCAGTTTTAGAAATACGGCAGATACGCAGTATTTT. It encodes CASSFRNTADTQYF.

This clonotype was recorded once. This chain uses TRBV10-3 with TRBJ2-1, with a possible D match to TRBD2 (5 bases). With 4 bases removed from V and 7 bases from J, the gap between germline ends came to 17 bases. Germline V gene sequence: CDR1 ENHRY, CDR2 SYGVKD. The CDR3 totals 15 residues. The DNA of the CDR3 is TGTGCCATCAGTGCATACCTCCAACAGCGGAATGAGCAGTTCTTC. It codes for CAISAYLQQRNEQFF.

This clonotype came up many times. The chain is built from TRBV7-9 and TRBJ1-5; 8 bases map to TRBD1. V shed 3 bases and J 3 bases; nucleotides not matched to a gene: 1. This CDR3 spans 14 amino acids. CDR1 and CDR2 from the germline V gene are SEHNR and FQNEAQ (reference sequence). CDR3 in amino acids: CASSLDRVNQPQHF. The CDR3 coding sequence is TGTGCCAGCAGCTTGGACAGGGTCAATCAGCCCCAGCATTTT.

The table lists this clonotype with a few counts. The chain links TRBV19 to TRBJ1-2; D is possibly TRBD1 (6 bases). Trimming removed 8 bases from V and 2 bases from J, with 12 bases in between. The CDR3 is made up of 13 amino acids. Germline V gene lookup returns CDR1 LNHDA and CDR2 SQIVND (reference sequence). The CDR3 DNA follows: TGTGCCAGTGAAGGACAGTTGAACTATGGCTACACCTTC. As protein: CASEGQLNYGYTF.

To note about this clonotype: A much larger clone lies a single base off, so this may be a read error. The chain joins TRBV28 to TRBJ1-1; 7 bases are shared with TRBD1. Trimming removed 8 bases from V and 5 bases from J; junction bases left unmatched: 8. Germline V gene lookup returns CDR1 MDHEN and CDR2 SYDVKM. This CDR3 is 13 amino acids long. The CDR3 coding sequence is TGTGCCAGCGCTGTGACAGGGCAAACTGAAGCTTTCTTT. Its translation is CASAVTGQTEAFF.

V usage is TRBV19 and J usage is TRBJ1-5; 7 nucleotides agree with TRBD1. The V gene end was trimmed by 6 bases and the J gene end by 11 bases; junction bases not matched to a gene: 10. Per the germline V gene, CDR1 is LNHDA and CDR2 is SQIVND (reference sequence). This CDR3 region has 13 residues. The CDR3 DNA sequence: TGTGCCAGTAGCCATACAGGGGTCAGGTCCCAGCATTTT. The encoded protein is CASSHTGVRSQHF.

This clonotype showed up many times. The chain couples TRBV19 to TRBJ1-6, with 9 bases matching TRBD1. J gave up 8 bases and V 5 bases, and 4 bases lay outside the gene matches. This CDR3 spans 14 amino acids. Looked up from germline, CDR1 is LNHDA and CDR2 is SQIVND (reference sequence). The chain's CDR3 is CASSLDRGYSPLHF. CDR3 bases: TGTGCCAGTAGTCTGGACAGGGGATATTCACCCCTCCACTTT.

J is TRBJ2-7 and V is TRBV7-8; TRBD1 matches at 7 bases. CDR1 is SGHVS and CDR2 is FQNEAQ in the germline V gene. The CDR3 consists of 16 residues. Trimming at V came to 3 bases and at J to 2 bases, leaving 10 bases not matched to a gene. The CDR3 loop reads CASSLGPTGKTYEQYF. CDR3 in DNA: TGTGCCAGCAGCTTGGGGCCGACAGGGAAGACCTACGAGCAGTACTTC.

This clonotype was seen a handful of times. The CDR3 reads CASDLGGNSNQPQHF. CDR3 coding DNA: TGTGCCAGCGACTTGGGGGGAAATAGCAATCAGCCCCAGCATTTT. The gene calls are TRBV7-9 and TRBJ1-5; tentative D call: TRBD1 (5 bases). This CDR3 contains 15 residues. V lost 8 bases, J lost 0 bases, and 14 bases lay in between. CDR1 and CDR2 (germline): SEHNR, FQNEAQ (reference sequence).

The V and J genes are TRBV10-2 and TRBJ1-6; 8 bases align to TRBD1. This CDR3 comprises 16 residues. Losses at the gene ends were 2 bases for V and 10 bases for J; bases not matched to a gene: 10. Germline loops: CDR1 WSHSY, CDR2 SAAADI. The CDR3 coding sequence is TGCGCCAGCAGTGAGCCGGGACAGGTTGGGGACTCACCCCTCCACTTT. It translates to CASSEPGQVGDSPLHF.

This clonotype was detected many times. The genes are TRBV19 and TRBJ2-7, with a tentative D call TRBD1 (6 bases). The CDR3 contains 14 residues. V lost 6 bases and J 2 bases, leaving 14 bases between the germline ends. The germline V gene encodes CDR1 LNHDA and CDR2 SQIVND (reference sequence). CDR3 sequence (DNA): TGTGCCAGTAGGGACCGGACAGAGACCTACGAGCAGTACTTC. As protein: CASRDRTETYEQYF.

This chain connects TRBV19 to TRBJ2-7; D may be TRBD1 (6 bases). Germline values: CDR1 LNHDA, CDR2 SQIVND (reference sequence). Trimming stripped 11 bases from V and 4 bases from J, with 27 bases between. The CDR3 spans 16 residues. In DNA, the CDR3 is TGTGCCTGGAGTGTAACCGCCGGGACACATATTTACGAGCAGTACTTC. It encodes CAWSVTAGTHIYEQYF.

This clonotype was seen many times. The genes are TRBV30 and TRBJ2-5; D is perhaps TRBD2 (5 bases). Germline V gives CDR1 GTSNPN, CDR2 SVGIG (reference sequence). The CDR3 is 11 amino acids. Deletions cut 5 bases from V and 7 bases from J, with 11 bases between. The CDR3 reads CAWGPGSTQYF. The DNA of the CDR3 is TGTGCCTGGGGACCGGGGTCGACCCAGTACTTC.

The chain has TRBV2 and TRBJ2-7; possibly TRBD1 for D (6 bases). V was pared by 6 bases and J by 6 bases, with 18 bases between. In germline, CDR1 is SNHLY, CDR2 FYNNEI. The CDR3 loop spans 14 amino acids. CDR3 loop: CASRAQGNLGEQYF. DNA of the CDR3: TGTGCCAGCAGAGCTCAGGGGAACTTAGGCGAGCAGTACTTC.

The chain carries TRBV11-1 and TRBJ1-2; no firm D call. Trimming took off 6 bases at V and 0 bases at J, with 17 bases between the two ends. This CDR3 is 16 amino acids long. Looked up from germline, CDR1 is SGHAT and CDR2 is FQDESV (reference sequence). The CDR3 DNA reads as TGTGCCAGCAGACCTACCGGGAGAGTCACTAACTATGGCTACACCTTC. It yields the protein CASRPTGRVTNYGYTF.

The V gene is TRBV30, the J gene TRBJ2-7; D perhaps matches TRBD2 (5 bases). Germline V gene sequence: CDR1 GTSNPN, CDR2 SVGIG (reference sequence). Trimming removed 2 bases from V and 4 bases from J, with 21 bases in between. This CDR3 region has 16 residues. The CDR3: CAWSPKLSCSGYEQYF. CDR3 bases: TGTGCCTGGAGTCCGAAGTTAAGTTGTTCGGGGTACGAGCAGTACTTC.